This T cell receptor beta chain emerged from a study of blood T cell repertoires in COVID-19. Libraries were prepared by immunoSEQ multiplex PCR; TCRdb keeps only in-frame clonotypes and omits some of them. The table records approximately 34,000 clones, roughly 84% of them present only once. CDR3 length equals 16 residues. The sequence came from a man between 60 and 75 years old with active COVID-19. The sequencing sample was made of peripheral blood. The V gene is TRBV21-1, the J gene TRBJ1-4; TRBD1 is the table's D call and was not checked against the DNA. TRBV21-1 is a listed pseudogene. The CDR3 protein is CASSSSGESANEKLFF. The DNA for the CDR3 is TGTGCCAGCAGCAGTTCAGGGGAATCGGCTAATGAAAAACTGTTTTTT.